This paragraph covers one TCR beta chain sequence. This sample was included in a study of long-term antiretroviral therapy in people with HIV. The germline CDR1 and CDR2 sequences are SEHNR and FQNEAQ (reference sequence). CDR3 size: 18 residues. The J segment lost 4 bases and the V segment lost 5 bases, leaving 13 bases of the junction unmatched. At survey level, the immunoSEQ assay was run in its v3.0 version. The protocol was immunoSEQ multiplex PCR, while the TCRdb copy is restricted to in-frame clones and leaves out a portion. The data contain 20,000 to 30,000 clones, 79% of them singletons. The sequences come from unsorted PBMCs, collected 1.2 years after starting antiretroviral therapy. The chain has TRBV7-9 and TRBJ2-3; 12 bases match TRBD2. The TCR comes from a woman in her 40s with HIV. CDR3 bases: TGTGCCAGCAGCCCGGGGCTAGCGGGGGGGCCGCGGGCAGATACGCAGTATTTT. This sequence encodes CASSPGLAGGPRADTQYF.